The rows below give T cell receptor beta chains drawn from one sample of a study of T cell responses to AZD1222 COVID-19 vaccine. The data were produced by immunoSEQ multiplex PCR, yet TCRdb's version contains in-frame clones alone and is incomplete. The sample lists more than 95,000 clones, 85% to 95% occurring once. Here the sequenced sample was peripheral blood, taken on day 0 of AZD1222 vaccination. The source of these receptors is an adult in good health. Each CDR3 is given without its conserved first and last residue.

TRBV7-2,TRBJ1-5,ASSLGGPRQWSNQPQH
TRBV9,TRBJ2-7,ASNSGRLENHEQY
TRBV24-1,TRBJ2-7,ATSDSYEQY
TRBV2,TRBJ2-7,ASSEALLGLAGGEQY
TRBV10-1,TRBJ2-1,ASSESGAQNEQF
TRBV19,TRBJ1-1,ASSWAERMNTEAF
TRBV5-1,TRBJ1-5,ASSLEGGNQPQH
TRBV27,TRBJ1-6,ASSLRAPSFHNSPLH
TRBV27,TRBJ2-7,ASSKRVSHEQY
TRBV7-9,TRBJ1-4,ASSLGDNEKLF
TRBV28,TRBJ1-2,ASSLTGNYGYT
TRBV5-1,TRBJ2-7,ASSLWTVSYEQY
TRBV29-1,TRBJ2-1,SVPIVERPGNEQF
TRBV7-9,TRBJ2-2,ASSLGLGSWTGELF
TRBV4-1,TRBJ2-1,ASSQGLAGQGEQF
TRBV9,TRBJ2-2,ASSVASGSWVVGELF
TRBV7-2,TRBJ1-2,ASSSVRDPQFSNYGYT
TRBV2,TRBJ2-1,ASSGRAGVDEQF
TRBV28,TRBJ1-2,ASSLRGPNYGYT
TRBV27,TRBJ1-6,ASSFSRTHPAGSPLH
TRBV27,TRBJ2-3,AGGPGADTQY
TRBV28,TRBJ2-7,ASSPPTSGRAYEQY
TRBV6-1,TRBJ1-2,ASSERGRGGAGYT
TRBV19,TRBJ1-2,ASRTGQGGYGYT
TRBV2,TRBJ1-1,ASNPTLSNTEAF
TRBV28,TRBJ2-2,ASSPTEGQGWYTGELF